The present entry profiles one T cell receptor beta chain with its context. This sample is drawn from a study of cytomegalovirus exposure and HLA in healthy donors. V trimming: 2 bases; J trimming: 4 bases; junction bases outside the gene matches: 6. The CDR3 totals 15 residues. Germline CDR1 SGHVS, CDR2 FQNEAQ. A multiplex PCR was run with 60 Vbeta primers and 13 Jbeta primers. Produced via immunoSEQ multiplex PCR; TCRdb's table is partial and in-frame only. The sample lists some 120,000 clones; 10% to 13% were seen once. The rearrangement uses TRBV7-8 and TRBJ2-5; 8 bases fit TRBD2. Sample: PBMCs. The source of this sequence is a woman aged 18 to 35 in good health and CMV-seropositive. The CDR3 region has the DNA TGTGCCAGCAGCTTATCGGCGGCGGGAGGAGAGACCCAGTACTTC. Translated: CASSLSAAGGETQYF.